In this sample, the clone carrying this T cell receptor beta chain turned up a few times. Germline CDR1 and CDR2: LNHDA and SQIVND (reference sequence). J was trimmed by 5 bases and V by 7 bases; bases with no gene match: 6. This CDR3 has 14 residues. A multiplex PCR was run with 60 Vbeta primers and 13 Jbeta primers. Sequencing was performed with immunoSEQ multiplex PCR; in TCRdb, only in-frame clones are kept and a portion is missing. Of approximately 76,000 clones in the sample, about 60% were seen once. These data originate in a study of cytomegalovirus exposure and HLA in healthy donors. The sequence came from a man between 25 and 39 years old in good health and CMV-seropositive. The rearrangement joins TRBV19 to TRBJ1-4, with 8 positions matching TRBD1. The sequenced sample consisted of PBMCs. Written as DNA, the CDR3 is TGTGCCAGTATTCGGACAGGGATGAATGAAAAACTGTTTTTT. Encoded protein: CASIRTGMNEKLFF.